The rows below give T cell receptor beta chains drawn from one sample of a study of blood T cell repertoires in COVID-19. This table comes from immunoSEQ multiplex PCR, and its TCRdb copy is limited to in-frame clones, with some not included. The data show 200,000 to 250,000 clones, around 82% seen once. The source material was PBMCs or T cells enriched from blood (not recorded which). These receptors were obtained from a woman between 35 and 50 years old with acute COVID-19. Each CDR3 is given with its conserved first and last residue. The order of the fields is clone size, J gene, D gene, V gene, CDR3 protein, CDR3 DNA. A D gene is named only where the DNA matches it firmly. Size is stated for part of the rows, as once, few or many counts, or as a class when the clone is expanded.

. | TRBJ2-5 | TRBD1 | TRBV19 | CASRTGDRAQETQYF | TGTGCCAGTAGAACTGGGGACAGGGCCCAAGAGACCCAGTACTTC
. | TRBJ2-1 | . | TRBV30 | CASFRYGGLGNEQFF | TGTGCCAGCTTCAGGTACGGAGGGCTCGGCAATGAGCAGTTCTTC
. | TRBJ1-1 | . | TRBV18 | CASSPPTRHTEAFF | TGTGCCAGCTCACCCCCGACGCGGCACACTGAAGCTTTCTTT
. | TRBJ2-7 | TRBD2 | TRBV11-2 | CASSLLSGSYEQYF | TGTGCCAGCAGCCTCCTTAGCGGGAGTTACGAGCAGTACTTC
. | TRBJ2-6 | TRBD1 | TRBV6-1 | CASSEGRGTGGGANVLTF | TGTGCCAGCAGTGAAGGTCGCGGGACAGGAGGTGGGGCCAACGTCCTGACTTTC
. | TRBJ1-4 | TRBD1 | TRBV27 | CASSRNDRVTEKLFF | TGTGCCAGCAGTAGAAATGACAGGGTGACTGAAAAACTGTTTTTT
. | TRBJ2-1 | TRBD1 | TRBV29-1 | CSVERTGKYNEQFF | TGCAGCGTTGAGAGGACAGGGAAATACAATGAGCAGTTCTTC
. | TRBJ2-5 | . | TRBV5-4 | CASSFSPQQETQYF | TGTGCCAGCAGCTTTAGTCCACAGCAAGAGACCCAGTACTTC
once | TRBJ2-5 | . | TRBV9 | CASSVGGQETQYF | TGTGCCAGCAGCGTAGGAGGGCAAGAGACCCAGTACTTC
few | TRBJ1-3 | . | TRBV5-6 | CASSLRAGAGNTIYF | TGTGCCAGCAGCCTCAGGGCAGGGGCTGGAAACACCATATATTTT
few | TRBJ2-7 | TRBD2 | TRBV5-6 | CASSPGGILYSYEQYF | TGTGCCAGCAGCCCGGGGGGAATACTGTACTCCTACGAGCAGTACTTC
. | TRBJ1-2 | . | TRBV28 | CASVMGGLPLNYGYTF | TGTGCCAGCGTCATGGGGGGGCTACCCCTCAACTATGGCTACACCTTC
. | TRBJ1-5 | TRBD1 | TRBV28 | CASSGQAYSNQPQHF | TGTGCCAGCAGTGGACAGGCTTATAGCAATCAGCCCCAGCATTTT
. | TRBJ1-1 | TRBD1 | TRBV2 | CASSYIGTANTEAFF | TGTGCCAGCAGCTACATAGGGACAGCGAACACTGAAGCTTTCTTT
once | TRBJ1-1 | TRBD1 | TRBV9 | CASSETGDRGYTEAFF | TGTGCCAGCAGCGAAACAGGGGACAGGGGGTACACTGAAGCTTTCTTT
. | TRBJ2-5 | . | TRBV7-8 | CASSPQETQYF | TGTGCCAGCAGCCCTCAAGAGACCCAGTACTTC